Listed below are T cell receptor beta chains from one sample, sequenced in a study of patients and donors after allogeneic stem cell transplantation. TCRdb ran MiXCR on the RT-PCR reads and lists one entry per CDR3 protein. This sample has some 92,000 distinct CDR3 sequences, with around 46% found just once. The specimen sequenced was blood, either unsorted or a sorted T cell fraction (not recorded which). These TCRs come from a human donor who was either an allogeneic HSCT recipient or a stem cell or donor lymphocyte infusion donor (not recorded which). It is not recorded whose cells these are; they may come from a transplant donor. The CDR3 runs from the conserved cysteine through the conserved F or W. A D gene is named only where the DNA matches it firmly. Some rows mark clone size as missing; the rest say once, few, many or name a class of expanded clone.

TRBV5-1	few	13	TRBJ1-1	-	CASSNQGNTEAFF	TGCGCCAGCAGCAATCAGGGGAACACTGAAGCTTTCTTT
TRBV6-5	-	14	TRBJ1-1	-	CASSYSARGYEAFF	TGTGCCAGCAGTTACTCTGCGAGAGGTTATGAAGCTTTCTTT
TRBV28	-	16	TRBJ1-2	TRBD1	CASSSPGTGGDYGYTF	TGTGCCAGCAGTTCCCCCGGGACAGGGGGCGACTATGGCTACACCTTC
TRBV7-3	-	14	TRBJ1-2	-	CASSNYRFLNGYTF	TGTGCCAGCAGCAACTACAGGTTTCTAAATGGCTACACCTTC
TRBV4-2	-	16	TRBJ1-4	-	CASSQESGASSEKLFF	TGTGCCAGCAGCCAAGAATCAGGGGCTAGTAGTGAAAAACTGTTTTTT
TRBV7-2	few	13	TRBJ1-1	-	CASSLQRDTEAFF	TGTGCCAGCAGCTTACAGCGGGACACTGAAGCTTTCTTT
TRBV25-1	-	14	TRBJ2-5	-	CASSSPTGVETQYF	TGTGCCAGCAGTTCTCCTACGGGAGTGGAGACCCAGTACTTC
TRBV4-1	-	14	TRBJ1-6	-	CASSRTAPVSPLHF	TGCGCCAGCAGCCGGACAGCGCCGGTGTCACCCCTCCACTTT
TRBV6-5	-	16	TRBJ2-5	TRBD2	CASSSRVAGFQETQYF	TGTGCCAGCAGTTCCCGGGTAGCGGGCTTCCAAGAGACCCAGTACTTC
TRBV5-6	few	15	TRBJ1-2	-	CASRSVPNGNYGYTF	TGTGCCAGCAGATCCGTCCCTAACGGGAACTATGGCTACACCTTC
TRBV10-3	-	12	TRBJ1-2	-	CAITEGAYGYTF	TGTGCCATCACGGAAGGAGCTTATGGCTACACCTTC
TRBV28	-	13	TRBJ2-7	-	CASSFGPTYEQYF	TGTGCCAGCAGTTTTGGTCCGACCTACGAGCAGTACTTC
TRBV4-2	few	12	TRBJ1-4	-	CASSQAREKLFF	TGTGCCAGCAGCCAAGCCCGAGAAAAACTGTTTTTT
TRBV7-3	-	13	TRBJ2-3	-	CASSSIALDTQYF	TGTGCCAGCAGCTCAATAGCTTTGGATACGCAGTATTTT
TRBV2	-	14	TRBJ2-3	-	CASTPRAPWDTQYF	TGTGCCAGCACTCCCAGGGCCCCATGGGATACGCAGTATTTT
TRBV12-3/TRBV12-4	-	16	TRBJ1-2	-	CASSLSLFRTHYGYTF	TGTGCCAGCAGTTTATCACTTTTCAGAACCCACTATGGCTACACCTTC
TRBV9	-	16	TRBJ2-2	-	CASSVGRGEYAGELFF	TGTGCCAGCAGCGTAGGTCGCGGGGAGTACGCCGGGGAGCTGTTTTTT
TRBV6-5	few	14	TRBJ1-6	TRBD1	CASKRDSINSPLHF	TGTGCCAGCAAAAGGGACAGCATAAATTCACCCCTCCACTTT
TRBV7-3	few	14	TRBJ1-3	TRBD1	CASSWDSSGNTIYF	TGTGCCAGCAGCTGGGACAGCTCTGGAAACACCATATATTTT
TRBV28	-	16	TRBJ2-3	TRBD1	CASSPRQGGHTDTQYF	TGTGCCAGCAGTCCACGGCAAGGGGGCCACACAGATACGCAGTATTTT
TRBV7-9	-	14	TRBJ1-4	-	CASSNRTSSEKLFF	TGTGCCAGCAGCAATCGGACATCTTCCGAAAAACTGTTTTTT
TRBV12-3/TRBV12-4	-	15	TRBJ1-2	TRBD1	CASSLAGGATYGYTF	TGTGCCAGCAGTTTAGCAGGGGGCGCGACCTATGGCTACACCTTC